The clone carrying this T cell receptor (beta chain) occurred many times. Time point reported: persistent/refractory GD, antithyroid drugs over 5 years with positive TRAb. Construction of the TCR library relied on RNA isolated from PBMCs. These data are taken from a study of regulatory T cells in long-lasting Graves disease. Construction of TCR beta libraries relied on iRepertoire HTBI primers and on Arm-PCR targeting CDR3 regions. MiXCR, run by TCRdb on the multiplex PCR reads, gives a single entry per CDR3 protein. The data contain around 500,000 distinct CDR3 sequences, more than 20% of them singletons. The germline CDR1 and CDR2 sequences are MNHNS and SASEGT. Trimming took 7 bases from V and 8 from J; bases not matched to a gene: 12. This CDR3 is built from 15 residues.

The material was peripheral blood mononuclear cells (PBMCs), obtained when the disease was refractory, from a patient treated with antithyroid drugs. The J gene is TRBJ1-4, the V gene TRBV6-1; 8 bases map to TRBD1. The source is a female donor with Graves disease. CDR3 nucleotide sequence: TGTGCCAGCAACACAGGCAGGGGGCAGGGCGAAAAACTGTTTTTT. As protein: CASNTGRGQGEKLFF.